One T cell receptor (beta chain) is described in this entry. This may come from a read error, since a much larger clone is one base off. This specimen belongs to a study of CD8 T cells in ankylosing spondylitis. TCRdb re-called the 5' RACE reads with MiXCR, one entry per CDR3 protein. The profile shows approximately 100,000 distinct CDR3 sequences, about 25% of them singletons. This sequence originates from a male donor with ankylosing spondylitis. Sequences were obtained from synovial fluid, either unsorted or a sorted T cell fraction (not recorded which).

The CDR3: CASSLGTVNTEVFF. The CDR3 region has the DNA TGTGCCAGCAGCTTAGGGACAGTGAACACTGAAGTTTTCTTT. The rearrangement joins TRBV7-9 to TRBJ1-1, with D perhaps matching TRBD1 (6 bases). Germline-derived CDR1 and CDR2 are SEHNR and FQNEAQ (reference sequence). CDR3 length: 14 residues.